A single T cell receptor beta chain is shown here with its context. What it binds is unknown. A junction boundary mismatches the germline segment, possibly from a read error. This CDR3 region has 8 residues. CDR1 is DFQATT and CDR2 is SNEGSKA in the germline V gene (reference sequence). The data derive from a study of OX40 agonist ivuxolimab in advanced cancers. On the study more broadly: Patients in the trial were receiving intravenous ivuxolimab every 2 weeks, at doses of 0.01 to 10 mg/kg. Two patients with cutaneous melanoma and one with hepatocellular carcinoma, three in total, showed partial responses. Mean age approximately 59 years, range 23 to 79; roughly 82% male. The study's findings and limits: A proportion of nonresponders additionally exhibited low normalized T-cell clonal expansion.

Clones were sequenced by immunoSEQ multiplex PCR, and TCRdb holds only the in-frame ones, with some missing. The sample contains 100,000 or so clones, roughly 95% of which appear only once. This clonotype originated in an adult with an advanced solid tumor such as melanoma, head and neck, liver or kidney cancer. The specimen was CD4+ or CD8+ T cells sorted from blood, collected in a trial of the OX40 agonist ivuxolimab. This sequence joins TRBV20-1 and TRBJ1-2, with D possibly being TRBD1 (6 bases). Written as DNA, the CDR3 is TGCAGTGCTAGGTCAGGGGACTTC. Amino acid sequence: CSARSGDF.